The 3 T cell receptor beta chains presented below share a single source sample, sequenced in a study of T cell changes during pregnancy in multiple sclerosis (dated by TCRdb to about 2019). Library creation used the immunoSEQ multiplex PCR assay. This immuneACCESS table, as held by TCRdb, lists in-frame sequences with V and J called but not all clones. Of the missing ones, under half trace to an unresolved V gene in checked studies; the others have no known cause. Across this sample there are about 51,000 clones, with 90% to 95% seen only once. Together, the top ten hold around 1.9% of the sample. The sequencing used peripheral blood, collected in the second trimester of pregnancy. The receptors come from a female donor with multiple sclerosis, enrolled in a pregnancy study.

The V call is TRBV7-8, the J call TRBJ1-1; weak D call: TRBD1 (5 bases). Germline CDR1 reads SGHVS; CDR2 reads FQNEAQ. This CDR3 is built from 15 residues. Trimming took 3 bases from V and 6 from J, leaving 17 bases between them. Here the CDR3 reads CASSLPGLNRAEAFF. CDR3 coding DNA: TGTGCCAGCAGCTTGCCAGGGCTGAATCGTGCTGAAGCTTTCTTT.

The V call is TRBV7-9, the J call TRBJ2-2, with 10 bases aligning to TRBD1. V gave up 5 bases and J gave up 4 bases; unmatched junction bases: 13. The CDR3 spans 18 residues. Germline V gene data show CDR1 as SEHNR and CDR2 as FQNEAQ (reference sequence). CDR3 region: CASSTPPGQGFTTGELFF. The CDR3 nucleotides read TGTGCCAGCAGCACCCCCCCGGGACAGGGGTTTACCACCGGGGAGCTGTTTTTT.

J is TRBJ1-4 and V is TRBV19, with D perhaps TRBD1 (5 bases). CDR1 is LNHDA and CDR2 is SQIVND in the germline V gene (reference sequence). The CDR3 spans 13 residues. The V gene lost 3 bases and the J gene lost 8 bases, with 10 bases spanning the gap. In DNA, the CDR3 is TGTGCCAGTAGTATGGCGGGGCGAGAAAAACTGTTTTTT. It specifies CASSMAGREKLFF.